This T cell receptor beta chain derives from a study of T cells in Graves' hyperthyroidism and ophthalmopathy. As for the study in general: It was at initial diagnosis, before any treatment, that peripheral blood was collected.

Hyperthyroidism in the patients, aged 18 to 65, was newly diagnosed and under 2 months in duration. At least ten counts were recorded for this clonotype. Its antigen is still unknown. RNA transcripts provided the source from which TCR beta CDR3 regions were amplified. TCR CDR3 regions were first amplified by RT-PCR with HTBI primers. TCRdb itself ran the multiplex PCR reads through MiXCR, one entry per CDR3 protein. The table lists approximately 370,000 distinct CDR3 sequences, approximately 18% of them singletons, with approximately 30% in the top ten. Study-wide results and caveats: Blood also held most thyroid clonotypes expanded beyond 0.001. The model predicted ophthalmopathy a median approximately six months before onset.

The CDR3 spans 18 residues. The germline V and J ends were trimmed by 6 bases and 4 bases, with 22 bases remaining between them. This rearrangement joins TRBV12-3 or TRBV12-4 to TRBJ1-6; D remains ambiguous. The source material was blood. The receptor comes from a woman aged 30 to 39 with Graves' hyperthyroidism that later progressed to Graves' ophthalmopathy. As DNA, the CDR3 is TGTGCCAGCAGCCCAATGGCCCTCCTGCGGGTTTATAATTCACCCCTCCACTTT. Translated: CASSPMALLRVYNSPLHF.